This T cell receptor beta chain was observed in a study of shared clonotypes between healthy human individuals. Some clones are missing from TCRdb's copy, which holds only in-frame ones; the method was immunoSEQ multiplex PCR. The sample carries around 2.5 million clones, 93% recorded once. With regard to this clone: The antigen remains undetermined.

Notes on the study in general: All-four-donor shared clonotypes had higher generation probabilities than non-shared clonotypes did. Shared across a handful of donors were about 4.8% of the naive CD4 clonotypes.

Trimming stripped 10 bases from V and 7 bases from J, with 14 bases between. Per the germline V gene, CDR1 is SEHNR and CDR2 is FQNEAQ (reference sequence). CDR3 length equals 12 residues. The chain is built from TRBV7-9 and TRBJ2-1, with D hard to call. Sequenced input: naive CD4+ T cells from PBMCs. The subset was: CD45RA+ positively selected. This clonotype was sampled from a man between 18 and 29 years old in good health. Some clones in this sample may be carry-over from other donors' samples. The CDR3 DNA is TGTGCCACCCAACTGGTGAGGAATGAGCAGTTCTTC. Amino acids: CATQLVRNEQFF.